This T cell receptor (beta chain) was captured by sequencing in a study of response to subunit inactivated influenza vaccine (dated by TCRdb to the late 2010s). In terms of the full investigation: To follow how T cells responded to a trivalent subunit inactivated influenza vaccine, the researchers relied on deep quantitative profiling of the T cell receptor repertoire. What the study reported, not specific to this receptor: It was suggested by the authors that each seasonal influenza vaccination may recruit only a limited number of new T cells.

Deletion took 5 bases off V and 4 bases off J, with a span of 23 bases between the germline ends. The cysteine opens and the phenylalanine closes a CDR3 of 18 amino acids. Only CDR3 DNA remains: 54 bases, in frame from the first base. Note on this clonotype: Its antigen target is currently unknown. Nothing much larger sits one base from this clone, and base qualities are not available.

Receptors were amplified or captured by RT-PCR. TCRdb lists the instrument as Illumina HiSeq 2500. TCRdb redid the processing of the public reads, applying fastp at Q25 and MiXCR, and retained in-frame beta chains. Rows matching on CDR3 protein sequence are summarized as one entry with the most common DNA and genes. This sample comprises about 620,000 distinct CDR3 sequences, 12% of them detected only once. Roughly 10% of the sample belongs to the ten largest clones. The chain was built from TRBV12-3 or TRBV12-4 and TRBJ2-2; TRBD1 is a possible D gene, resting on 5 matching bases. This receptor was taken from a man aged 50-60 years who received an inactivated influenza vaccine. Donor details come from another sample of the same person, matched by shared clones. The sequenced sample was PBMCs from blood, obtained on the day of vaccination. The CDR3 loop reads CASSPGSHLTPSTGELFF. The nucleotide sequence is TGTGCCAGCAGTCCAGGGTCTCACTTAACCCCGAGCACCGGGGAGCTGTTTTTT.